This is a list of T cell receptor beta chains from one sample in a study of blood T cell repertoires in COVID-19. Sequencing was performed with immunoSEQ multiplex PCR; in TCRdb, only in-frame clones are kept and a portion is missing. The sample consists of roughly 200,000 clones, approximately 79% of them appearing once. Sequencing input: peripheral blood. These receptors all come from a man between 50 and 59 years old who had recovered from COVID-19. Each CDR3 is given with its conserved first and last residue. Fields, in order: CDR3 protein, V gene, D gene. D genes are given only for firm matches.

cdr3_aa: CASSDPQRTKGGYTF
v_call: TRBV13
d_call: .

cdr3_aa: CASSTGGENQPQHF
v_call: TRBV18
d_call: .

cdr3_aa: CASSQLAGVVETQYF
v_call: TRBV19
d_call: TRBD2

cdr3_aa: CASSLPQLAGGPGSTGELFF
v_call: TRBV5-1
d_call: TRBD2

cdr3_aa: CASSSGGYYGYTF
v_call: TRBV19
d_call: .

cdr3_aa: CASRSAGQETQYF
v_call: TRBV6-5
d_call: .

cdr3_aa: CASSIVAGGTGELFF
v_call: TRBV19
d_call: TRBD1

cdr3_aa: CASSQDSEVSDEKLFF
v_call: TRBV4-2
d_call: .

cdr3_aa: CASSQDPGIQPQHF
v_call: TRBV4-1
d_call: .

cdr3_aa: CASSMGGPDSNQPQHF
v_call: TRBV19
d_call: .

cdr3_aa: CASSLIETSSTDTQYF
v_call: TRBV5-1
d_call: TRBD2

cdr3_aa: CAIRGAASGNTIYF
v_call: TRBV10-3
d_call: .

cdr3_aa: CASSSRTSGSIQYF
v_call: TRBV7-2
d_call: TRBD2

cdr3_aa: CASRRTGGYYEQYF
v_call: TRBV27
d_call: TRBD1

cdr3_aa: CASNLDRGGPDTQYF
v_call: TRBV5-1
d_call: TRBD1

cdr3_aa: CASSLEVKRPEQFF
v_call: TRBV11-2
d_call: .

cdr3_aa: CASSGEAGELFF
v_call: TRBV10-1
d_call: .

cdr3_aa: CASSEFGTGNYEQYF
v_call: TRBV25-1
d_call: TRBD1

cdr3_aa: CASTTTGSSIQYF
v_call: TRBV19
d_call: .

cdr3_aa: CATSEETGTWAGELFF
v_call: TRBV24-1
d_call: .

cdr3_aa: CASGQNSNKQFF
v_call: TRBV12-5
d_call: .

cdr3_aa: CASSPGLAAYNEQFF
v_call: TRBV6-5
d_call: TRBD2

cdr3_aa: CASSLPGTGPYGYTF
v_call: TRBV11-2
d_call: TRBD1

cdr3_aa: CASSLLRVTGNTIYF
v_call: TRBV7-9
d_call: .

cdr3_aa: CASSQEHAVGEVHYGYTF
v_call: TRBV3-1/TRBV3-2
d_call: .

cdr3_aa: CAWTTSGSIYEQFF
v_call: TRBV30
d_call: TRBD2

cdr3_aa: CASSLRTTGNTIYF
v_call: TRBV7-2
d_call: .

cdr3_aa: CASSAGRYEQYF
v_call: TRBV5-6
d_call: .

cdr3_aa: CASGRGLAEYNEQFF
v_call: TRBV2
d_call: TRBD2

cdr3_aa: CASTNRSSYEQYF
v_call: TRBV6-5
d_call: .

cdr3_aa: CASSPVRGNTQYF
v_call: TRBV12-3/TRBV12-4
d_call: .

cdr3_aa: CASSRLQGTGELFF
v_call: TRBV14
d_call: .